This T cell receptor beta chain was observed in a study of shared clonotypes between healthy human individuals. Study summary: Used for every donor were three CD4 naive, three CD4 memory, two CD8 naive and one CD8 memory plate.

The germline gives CDR1 MNHNS, CDR2 SASEGT. Trimming removed 4 bases from V and 4 bases from J, with 11 bases in between. The CDR3 consists of 13 residues. How the authors handled the data: Owing to the provision of junction-only sequences devoid of quality scores by immunoSEQ, filtering differed. Sequencing used immunoSEQ multiplex PCR; TCRdb keeps in-frame clones, though not all of them. Clone size and V and J calls were adopted from that table, with D and trimming inferred from the DNA. Found here are over a million clones, around 74% of them singletons; the top ten hold approximately 1.5%. Sequenced material: memory CD4+ T cells sorted from blood. As for subset: CD45RA-negative fraction. This TCR came from a man younger than 35 in good health. This rearrangement joins TRBV6-1 to TRBJ2-7, with D hard to call. The CDR3 here is CASSVDFQYEQYF. CDR3 in DNA: TGTGCCAGCAGTGTCGACTTCCAATACGAGCAGTACTTC.